This record looks at one T cell receptor beta chain sequence and its context. The specificity of this receptor is unknown. The input lacks base qualities; no much larger clone sits a single base away. The library was generated by 5' RACE. For sequencing, an Illumina HiSeq 2500 was employed. A second PCR of roughly 6 to 11 cycles was run with a J-beta primer mix and a sample-barcoded 5' primer. A template-switch 5' adaptor carrying 12 random nucleotides introduced a unique molecular identifier onto each TCR beta cDNA molecule. Each sample yielded at least 3 million CDR3-containing paired-end reads. First-strand cDNA synthesis was performed from all RNA using the Mint cDNA synthesis kit, with priming by a TRBC-specific oligonucleotide. After uracil-DNA glycosylase treatment, a first 18-cycle PCR used universal primers M1SS and BC2_uni_R on all cDNA. The original pipeline was this. Normalization of each sample was performed by random selection of 1 million high-quality reads, each carrying a distinct molecular identifier. Instead of being binned into consensus sequences, reads with shared molecular identifiers were discarded. MiTCR, with a Q25 quality threshold and the strictest error-elimination algorithm, was used for CDR3 identification, clonotype clustering and error correction. A nonparametric unseen species model with Euler transformation was used to estimate lower-bound total TCR beta diversity. The public reads were reanalyzed by TCRdb: fastp trimming at Q25, MiXCR alignment, in-frame beta chains only. Entries that share a CDR3 protein sequence are merged under the most common genes and DNA. Here the V and J calls rest on TCRdb's processing, not on the authors' analysis. The sample yields about 680,000 distinct CDR3 sequences; around 45% were counted once. About a third of the sample belongs to the ten largest clones.

The data were taken from a study of blood T cells in healthy people across ages (dated by TCRdb to 2015 to 2017). Broadly, across the study: In model experiments, template switching captured roughly one uniquely barcoded TCR beta cDNA molecule for every two T cells. Donors of different ages were randomly distributed across sequencing lanes to avoid experimental bias. The study measured age-related changes in TCR beta repertoire diversity using deep sequencing normalized with unique cDNA molecular identifiers. Donors were grouped into four age groups: young (average approximately 15 years), middle-aged (over 35), aged (around 56) and long-lived (less than 85). The study analyzed two additional independent replicas of 1 million unique cDNA reads from the same blood draw for two donors, one aged 18 to 29 and one aged 80 or older.

The donors were roughly 39 Caucasian individuals from Russia, aged 6 to 90 years, who were systemically healthy. Each donor gave roughly 9.5 milliliters of peripheral blood, collected into EDTA-treated Vacutainer tubes. Ficoll-Paque density-gradient centrifugation was used to isolate PBMCs, with at least 6.5 million obtained per sample. Total RNA was extracted from PBMCs with Trizol reagent, with at least 5 micrograms obtained per sample. For every donor, flow cytometry on a PBMC aliquot measured the percentage of naive CD45RAhigh/CD27high T cells. The paper as a whole reports these results and caveats: Observed TCR beta diversity correlated strongly with the percentage of naive T cells measured by flow cytometry. Because profiling used bulk unsorted PBMCs, naive and antigen-experienced compartments could not be compared conclusively. Total diversity estimates from one million sequenced T cells were considered lower bounds and underestimates. Because donor CMV infection status was unknown, age-related changes in expanded clonotypes were potentially confounded. Compared with the aged group, the long-lived group had more naive CD4+ T cells, fewer expanded clones and increased TCR diversity, suggesting age selection. Observed TCR beta diversity per million T cells fell roughly linearly with age, and a significant reduction was already apparent by age around 40.

CDR1 SGHRS and CDR2 YFSETQ are derived from the germline V gene. The CDR3 numbers 14 residues from cysteine through phenylalanine. The retained sequence is limited to the CDR3, 42 bases, with the frame set at the first base. The trim is 0 bases for V and 7 bases for J, with a gap of 10 bases between the germline ends. This sequence was found in a woman aged 55-75 years in good health. The sample comprised blood. The chain uses TRBV5-1 and TRBJ2-2; TRBD1 is possibly the D segment (5 matching bases). The DNA reads as follows: TGCGCCAGCAGCTTGGTCTCCGACAGCGGGGAGCTGTTTTTT. It encodes CASSLVSDSGELFF. Outside the CDR3, residues come from the reference TRBV5-1 and TRBJ2-2 proteins, so the full variable domain is: KAGVTQTPRYLIKTRGQQVTLSCSPISGHRSVSWYQQTPGQGLQFLFEYFSETQRNKGNFPGRFSGRQFSNSRSEMNVSTLELGDSALYLCASSLVSDSGELFFGEGSRLTVL.